The 10 T cell receptor beta chains in this list originate from one sample, sequenced in a study of cytomegalovirus exposure and HLA in healthy donors. The PCR ran on 60 Vbeta and 13 Jbeta primers. The method was immunoSEQ multiplex PCR; TCRdb's version includes in-frame clones alone and lacks a portion of them. This table has over 150,000 clones, about 77% appearing once. Material: PBMCs. Receptor source: a woman in her twenties or thirties in good health and CMV-seronegative.

In its sample, this clone was seen a few times. The chain is built from TRBV7-2 and TRBJ2-5, with 10 bases that match TRBD1. V shed 2 bases, J shed 5 bases, and the junction held 5 bases outside the gene matches. The CDR3 sequence is 15 residues long. Germline loops: CDR1 SGHTA, CDR2 FQGNSA. CDR3 residues: CASSLPDRGLETQYF. The DNA for the CDR3 is TGTGCCAGCAGCTTACCCGACAGGGGGCTGGAGACCCAGTACTTC.

The genes are TRBV30 and TRBJ2-1, with TRBD2 matching over 9 bases. CDR1 GTSNPN and CDR2 SVGIG come from the germline V gene (reference sequence). The CDR3 is made up of 19 amino acids. V lost 0 bases to trimming and J lost 2 bases; unmatched junction nucleotides: 14. CDR3 sequence (DNA): TGTGCCTGGAGTGTACAAATAGCGGGAGCTACCCATCCCTACAATGAGCAGTTCTTC. It is translated as CAWSVQIAGATHPYNEQFF.

Comment on this clone: Other DNA sequences of this sample code for an identical CDR3. V gene TRBV2 combines with J gene TRBJ1-5; D might be TRBD1 (5 bases). CDR3 length: 14 amino acids. Germline lookup yields CDR1 SNHLY and CDR2 FYNNEI. V lost 3 bases to trimming and J lost 0 bases, with 6 bases between them. DNA for the CDR3: TGTGCCAGCAGTGAGCAGGGTAGCAATCAGCCCCAGCATTTT. It yields the protein CASSEQGSNQPQHF.

The chain has TRBV6-1 and TRBJ2-5, with 8 bases identical to TRBD2. Germline V CDR1 and CDR2: MNHNS, SASEGT. The CDR3 length is 14 residues. The J segment lost 11 bases and the V segment lost 1 base, leaving 9 bases of the junction unmatched. CDR3 loop: CASSEVPSGGEQYF. CDR3 DNA sequence: TGTGCCAGCAGTGAAGTACCTTCCGGGGGGGAGCAGTACTTC.

This rearrangement joins TRBV6-1 to TRBJ2-5, with 7 bases that match TRBD1. The DNA end is a closer match to TRBJ2-7, so the J assignment may be wrong. Germline CDR1 and CDR2: MNHNS and SASEGT. The CDR3 contains 13 residues. For the CDR3, the DNA is TGTGCCAGCGTCTGGGACAGATCCTACGAGCAGTACTTC. Translating gives CASVWDRSYEQYF.

This chain links TRBV30 with TRBJ1-6, with D perhaps TRBD1 (5 bases). Germline CDR1 and CDR2: GTSNPN and SVGIG (reference sequence). CDR3 length: 16 residues. V lost 3 bases and J lost 8, with 20 bases in between. The CDR3 region is CAWSHYRRQPDSPLHF. DNA for the CDR3: TGTGCCTGGAGCCACTATCGAAGACAGCCCGATTCACCCCTCCACTTT.

V usage is TRBV23-1 and J usage is TRBJ1-6; D may be TRBD1 (5 bases). TRBV23-1 is placed among ORFs of uncertain function. CDR3 length: 15 residues. Trimming took off 8 bases at V and 2 bases at J, with 13 bases between the two ends. CDR3 sequence: CASSPGGAYNSPLHF. In nucleotides, the CDR3 is TGCGCCAGCTCCCCCGGGGGAGCCTATAATTCACCCCTCCACTTT.

The CDR3 DNA follows: TGCGCCAGCAGCTCGACAGGGCCCTACGAGCAGTACTTC. Its protein product is CASSSTGPYEQYF. V usage is TRBV5-1 and J usage is TRBJ2-7; 7 nucleotides line up with TRBD1. The CDR3 totals 13 residues. Germline loops: CDR1 SGHRS, CDR2 YFSETQ. Trimming removed 3 bases from V and 2 bases from J; junction bases left unmatched: 2. The whole variable domain, filled in from reference TRBV5-1 and TRBJ2-7, reads KAGVTQTPRYLIKTRGQQVTLSCSPISGHRSVSWYQQTPGQGLQFLFEYFSETQRNKGNFPGRFSGRQFSNSRSEMNVSTLELGDSALYLCASSSTGPYEQYFGPGTRLTVT.

The J gene is TRBJ2-7, the V gene TRBV27, with TRBD1 as a possible D gene (5 bases). CDR1 is MNHEY and CDR2 is SMNVEV in the germline V gene (reference sequence). The V gene lost 3 bases and the J gene lost 4 bases, with 13 bases spanning the gap. The CDR3 has 14 amino acids. The CDR3 coding sequence is TGTGCCAGCAGTTTGTTGGGAAAGGGGTACGAGCAGTACTTC. This sequence encodes CASSLLGKGYEQYF.

The gene calls are TRBV13 and TRBJ2-7; 8 bases fit TRBD1. Germline V gene lookup returns CDR1 PRHDT and CDR2 FYEKMQ (reference sequence). Trimming cost V 4 bases and J 2 bases; bases outside gene matches: 7. This CDR3 contains 15 residues. DNA for the CDR3: TGTGCCAGCAGCTCACGGGGGACAGGACCCTACGAGCAGTACTTC. This gives the protein CASSSRGTGPYEQYF.